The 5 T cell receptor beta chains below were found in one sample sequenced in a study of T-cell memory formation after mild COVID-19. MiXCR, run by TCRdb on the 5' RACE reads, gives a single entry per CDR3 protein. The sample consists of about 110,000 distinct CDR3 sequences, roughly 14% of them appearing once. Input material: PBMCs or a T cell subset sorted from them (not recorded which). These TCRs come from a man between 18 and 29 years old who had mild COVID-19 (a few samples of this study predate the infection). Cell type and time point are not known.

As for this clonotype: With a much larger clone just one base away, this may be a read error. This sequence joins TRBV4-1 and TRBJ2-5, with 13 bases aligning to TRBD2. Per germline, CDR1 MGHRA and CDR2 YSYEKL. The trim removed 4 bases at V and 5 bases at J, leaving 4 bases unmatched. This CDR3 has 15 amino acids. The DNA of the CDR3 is TGCGCCAGCAGCCTCCGACTAGCGGGGGGTGAGACCCAGTACTTC. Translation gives CASSLRLAGGETQYF.

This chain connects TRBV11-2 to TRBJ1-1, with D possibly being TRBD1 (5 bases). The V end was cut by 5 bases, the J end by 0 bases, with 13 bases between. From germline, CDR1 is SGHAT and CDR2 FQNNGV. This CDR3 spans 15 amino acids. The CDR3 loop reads CASSGGRRMNTEAFF. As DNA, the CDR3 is TGTGCCAGCAGCGGGGGACGGCGCATGAACACTGAAGCTTTCTTT.

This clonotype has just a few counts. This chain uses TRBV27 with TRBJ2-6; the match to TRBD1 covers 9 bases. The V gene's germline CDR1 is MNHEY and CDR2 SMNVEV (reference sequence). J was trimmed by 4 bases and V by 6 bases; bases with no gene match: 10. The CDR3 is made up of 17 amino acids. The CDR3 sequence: CASSQWTGVLGANVLTF. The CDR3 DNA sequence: TGTGCCAGCAGCCAGTGGACAGGGGTGTTAGGGGCCAACGTCCTGACTTTC.

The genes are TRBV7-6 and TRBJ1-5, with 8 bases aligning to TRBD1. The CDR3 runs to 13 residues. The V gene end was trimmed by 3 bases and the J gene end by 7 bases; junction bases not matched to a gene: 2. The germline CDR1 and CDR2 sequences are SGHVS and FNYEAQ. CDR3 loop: CASSFGQGQPQHF. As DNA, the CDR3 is TGTGCCAGCAGCTTTGGACAGGGCCAGCCCCAGCATTTT.

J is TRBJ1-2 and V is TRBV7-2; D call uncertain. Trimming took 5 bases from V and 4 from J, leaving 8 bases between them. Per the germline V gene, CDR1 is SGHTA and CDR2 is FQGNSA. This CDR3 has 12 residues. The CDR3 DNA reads TGTGCCAGCAGCATCGACCTCTATGGCTACACCTTC. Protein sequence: CASSIDLYGYTF.